This is a list of T cell receptor beta chains from one sample in a study of T cells in severe cutaneous drug reactions. Reanalyzing the multiplex PCR reads, TCRdb keeps one entry per CDR3 protein, without DNA. The sample table includes fewer than 8,000 distinct CDR3 sequences. The sequenced material came from cells from a skin blister. These receptors all come from a human donor with toxic epidermal necrolysis, a severe cutaneous drug reaction. The CDR3 runs from the conserved cysteine through the conserved F or W. The size entry is marked missing in some rows and otherwise reads once, few, many or a size class.

V gene	J gene	clone size	CDR3 protein
TRBV19	TRBJ1-2	.	CASIPSEGVYGYTF
TRBV28	TRBJ2-1	.	CASTHSRRERFF
TRBV12-3/TRBV12-4	TRBJ1-1	.	CASTSTRTEAFF
TRBV2	TRBJ1-1	.	CAAAGGERNTEAFF
TRBV28	TRBJ2-5	medium-sized	CASSLDEETQYF
TRBV7-6	TRBJ2-5	.	CASSFSLDRAQPQETQYF
TRBV29-1	TRBJ1-5	.	CSVEDGSGDQPQHF
TRBV2	TRBJ2-1	.	CARQHRPGTPSYNEQFF
TRBV5-6	TRBJ1-2	.	CASSQPRDRDGYGYTF
TRBV5-1	TRBJ2-5	.	CASSLEDWETQYF
TRBV2	TRBJ1-4	.	CASSVEGLNEKLFF
TRBV6-2/TRBV6-3	TRBJ2-6	.	CASSSPGTGSGANVLTF
TRBV28	TRBJ1-4	.	CASSPVGTDEKLFF
TRBV10-2	TRBJ2-7	.	CASSLTNMAYEQYF
TRBV10-2	TRBJ1-5	.	CASSESRQGGRPQHF